The next 24 T cell receptor beta chains were all read from a single sample in a study of beta chain features in type 1 diabetes (dated by TCRdb to about 2018). Preparation of the library involved the immunoSEQ multiplex PCR assay. The entire isolated RNA was reverse transcribed using the High Capacity cDNA Reverse Transcription Kit, and thus expressed TCRB transcripts were sequenced. The table comes from immuneACCESS by way of TCRdb, which keeps in-frame sequences with V and J called. Part of the clones is missing from these tables; in studies checked, under half for an unresolved V gene and the rest for unknown reasons. The sample has about 110,000 clones on record, almost 40% of them singletons. About 0.07% of the sample is in the top ten clones. The sequenced sample consisted of stem cell memory CD4+ T cells from blood. The sample's cell subset or site label, decoded: stem cell-like memory CD4+ T cells. The receptors stem from a young woman in good health.

This clone was seen once. The V call is TRBV15, the J call TRBJ2-1; TRBD2 matches at 9 bases. The trim removed 0 bases at V and 1 base at J, leaving 10 bases unmatched. The V gene's germline CDR1 is LNHNV and CDR2 YYDKDF (reference sequence). The CDR3 is made up of 19 amino acids. CDR3 bases: TGTGCCACCAGCAGAGATCAGGGCGGGAGGGCCGGATCCTACAATGAGCAGTTCTTC. Amino acid sequence: CATSRDQGGRAGSYNEQFF.

This chain connects TRBV21-1 to TRBJ2-3; TRBD2, the table's D call, was not compared with the DNA. TRBV21-1 is shown as a pseudogene. The CDR3 runs to 16 residues. The CDR3 here is CASSKVLASSTDTQYF. CDR3 nucleotide sequence: TGTGCCAGCAGCAAAGTCCTAGCATCTAGCACAGATACGCAGTATTTT.

The V and J genes are TRBV11-2 and TRBJ2-1; TRBD2 matches 8 bases. CDR1 is SGHAT, CDR2 FQNNGV, per germline. The ends lost 3 bases at V and 4 bases at J; junction bases unmatched: 5. The length of the CDR3 is 15 residues. CDR3 region: CASSFTLAAYNEQFF. The CDR3 nucleotides read TGTGCCAGCAGCTTTACACTAGCGGCTTACAATGAGCAGTTCTTC.

V is TRBV5-5 and J is TRBJ2-1, with 7 bases aligning to TRBD1. J gave up 4 bases and V 4 bases, and 11 bases lay outside the gene matches. CDR1 SGHKS and CDR2 YYEKEE come from the germline V gene (reference sequence). This CDR3 region has 16 residues. The CDR3 DNA sequence: TGTGCCAGCAGCACAACCGGGACAGCGTTTTACAATGAGCAGTTCTTC. This sequence encodes CASSTTGTAFYNEQFF.

This chain links TRBV5-1 with TRBJ2-4; weak D call: TRBD1 (6 bases). In germline, CDR1 is SGHRS, CDR2 YFSETQ. This CDR3 spans 15 amino acids. V was pared by 3 bases and J by 1 base, with 11 bases between. CDR3 DNA: TGCGCCAGCAGCTCACAGGGTTACGCCAAAAACATTCAGTACTTC. Translated, it gives CASSSQGYAKNIQYF.

The table lists this clone with a few counts. The chain carries TRBV28 and TRBJ2-7; D is undetermined. The germline V gene has CDR1 MDHEN and CDR2 SYDVKM. The CDR3 totals 14 residues. V was shortened by 1 base and J by 0 bases, with 7 bases between the two germline ends. The CDR3 DNA is TGTGCCAGCAGTTTATTCAGGTCCTCCTACGAGCAGTACTTC. Translating gives CASSLFRSSYEQYF.

The rearrangement links TRBV4-1 to TRBJ1-1, with 8 bases fitting TRBD1. The CDR3 has 14 amino acids. CDR1 is MGHRA, CDR2 YSYEKL, per germline. The V segment lost 4 bases and the J segment 1 base; nucleotides outside the gene matches: 2. The CDR3 region has the DNA TGCGCCAGCAGCCTCGGACAGGGGAACACTGAAGCTTTCTTT. Its translation: CASSLGQGNTEAFF.

This rearrangement joins TRBV9 to TRBJ1-2; D is perhaps TRBD1 (6 bases). The V end was cut by 4 bases, the J end by 4 bases, with 20 bases between. This CDR3 is 16 amino acids long. Germline V gene sequence: CDR1 SGDLS, CDR2 YYNGEE. The CDR3 loop reads CASSPHPDSFLYGYTF. The CDR3 nucleotides read TGTGCCAGCAGCCCCCACCCGGACAGCTTCCTCTATGGCTACACCTTC.

The chain uses TRBV29-1 and TRBJ2-2; 8 bases fit TRBD2. Trimming at V came to 5 bases and at J to 5 bases, leaving 4 bases not matched to a gene. Germline-derived CDR1 and CDR2 are SQVTM and ANQGSEA. The CDR3 sequence is 13 residues long. For the CDR3, the DNA is TGCAGCGTTTACGGGGGGGGGACCGGGGAGCTGTTTTTT. Protein sequence: CSVYGGGTGELFF.

Only a few counts were recorded for this clone. The chain recombines TRBV18 with TRBJ1-2; weak D call: TRBD1 (5 bases). The CDR3 is made up of 13 amino acids. CDR1 and CDR2 from the germline V gene are KGHSH and LQKENI. V lost 2 bases to trimming and J lost 8 bases, with 12 bases between them. As DNA, the CDR3 is TGTGCCAGCTCACCAGAGGAAAGGGGAGGCTACACCTTC. This codes for CASSPEERGGYTF.

The V gene is TRBV6-5, the J gene TRBJ2-1; 8 bases are a match to TRBD2. Germline CDR1 is MNHEY and CDR2 is SVGAGI. This CDR3 has 15 amino acids. The trim removed 2 bases at V and 3 bases at J, leaving 3 bases unmatched. CDR3 residues: CASSYGLASYNEQFF. CDR3 coding DNA: TGTGCCAGCAGTTACGGACTAGCTAGCTACAATGAGCAGTTCTTC.

This chain links TRBV28 with TRBJ2-7; possibly TRBD1 for D (5 bases). The V gene's germline CDR1 is MDHEN and CDR2 SYDVKM. The V end lost 5 bases, the J end lost 2 bases, and 13 bases lay between the germline ends. This CDR3 has 14 amino acids. CDR3 bases: TGTGCCAGCAGTCAAACAGGTAGCCCCTACGAGCAGTACTTC. Amino acids: CASSQTGSPYEQYF.

This clone was detected only a few times. The chain couples TRBV7-9 to TRBJ2-2; 10 bases match TRBD2. The CDR3 sequence is 18 residues long. Trimming removed 1 base from V and 3 bases from J; junction bases left unmatched: 8. The germline V gene has CDR1 SEHNR and CDR2 FQNEAQ (reference sequence). The CDR3 coding sequence is TGTGCCAGCAGCTTAGGCACACTAGCGGGATCGGACACCGGGGAGCTGTTTTTT. The encoded protein is CASSLGTLAGSDTGELFF.

This clone showed up just a few times. The DNA for the CDR3 is TGCAGCGTTTCTACCCGAACGATCGACACTGAAGCTTTCTTT. Encoded protein: CSVSTRTIDTEAFF. This rearrangement joins TRBV29-1 to TRBJ1-1, with unresolved D. Germline CDR1 reads SQVTM; CDR2 reads ANQGSEA. The CDR3 is made up of 14 amino acids. Trimming left V 5 bases short and J 3 bases short, with 16 bases between. The full variable domain, in which reference TRBV29-1 and TRBJ1-1 provide the parts outside the CDR3, is SAVISQKPSRDICQRGTSLTIQCQVDSQVTMMFWYRQQPGQSLTLIATANQGSEATYESGFVIDKFPISRPNLTFSTLTVSNMSPEDSSIYLCSVSTRTIDTEAFFGQGTRLTVV.

This rearrangement joins TRBV18 to TRBJ2-7; 7 positions match TRBD2. The J segment lost 2 bases and the V segment lost 4 bases, leaving 5 bases of the junction unmatched. There are 14 residues in the CDR3. CDR1 is KGHSH, CDR2 LQKENI, per germline. The CDR3 loop is CASSLPGRPYEQYF. CDR3 in DNA: TGTGCCAGCTCACTACCCGGGAGGCCCTACGAGCAGTACTTC.

This clone was seen more than once but under ten times. The chain recombines TRBV28 with TRBJ2-1; TRBD2 aligns across 11 bases. Germline V lookup: CDR1 MDHEN, CDR2 SYDVKM. The V segment lost 3 bases and the J segment 8 bases; nucleotides outside the gene matches: 12. CDR3 size: 17 residues. The CDR3 nucleotides are TGTGCCAGCAGTTTCATCTCAGGGCTAGCGGGAGGATATGAGCAGTTCTTC. Its protein is CASSFISGLAGGYEQFF.

This clone was seen a handful of times. The chain recombines TRBV20-1 with TRBJ1-2, with D hard to call. The CDR3 totals 11 residues. V lost 5 bases and J 8 bases, leaving 12 bases between the germline ends. CDR1 and CDR2 from the germline V gene are DFQATT and SNEGSKA (reference sequence). The CDR3 region is CSAPLNSGYTF. The DNA for the CDR3 is TGCAGTGCTCCTCTAAATTCGGGCTACACCTTC.

This chain links TRBV29-1 with TRBJ2-3; the match to TRBD2 covers 8 bases. CDR1 SQVTM and CDR2 ANQGSEA come from the germline V gene. Germline trimming cut 6 bases from V and 1 base from J; bases unmatched to any gene: 6. CDR3 length: 14 residues. CDR3 sequence: CSVRGAGGTDTQYF. The CDR3 bases are TGCAGCGTGCGGGGGGCGGGAGGCACAGATACGCAGTATTTT.

V is TRBV6-6 and J is TRBJ2-5, with 7 nucleotides matching TRBD2. The CDR3 is 11 amino acids. Germline CDR1 reads MNHNY; CDR2 reads SVGAGI (reference sequence). V was pared by 1 base and J by 12 bases, with 2 bases of the junction left unmatched. The CDR3 reads CASSYLGREYF. CDR3 coding DNA: TGTGCCAGCAGTTACTTGGGGAGGGAGTACTTC.

This sequence joins TRBV28 and TRBJ1-2; 7 nucleotides line up with TRBD1. In germline, CDR1 is MDHEN, CDR2 SYDVKM. The CDR3 is made up of 14 amino acids. Trimming removed 3 bases from V and 3 bases from J; junction bases left unmatched: 4. The DNA of the CDR3 is TGTGCCAGCAGTTTGGACAGGCCCTACTATGGCTACACCTTC. Protein product: CASSLDRPYYGYTF.

This clone was counted a few times. The chain is built from TRBV23-1 and TRBJ2-6; 7 bases are a match to TRBD1. TRBV23-1 is treated as an ORF (open reading frame) with a function not yet certain. The CDR3 totals 20 residues. With V trimmed by 4 bases and J by 2 bases, 17 bases remained unmatched. For the CDR3, the DNA is TGCGCCAGCAGTCTGCACCAAGGGACAGTGTACCTCCCTGGGGCCAACGTCCTGACTTTC. This encodes CASSLHQGTVYLPGANVLTF.

The chain has TRBV6-5 and TRBJ2-7, with D perhaps matching TRBD2 (6 bases). The CDR3 is 14 amino acids. Germline-derived CDR1 and CDR2 are MNHEY and SVGAGI. V lost 2 bases and J lost 3, with 11 bases in between. This CDR3 is CASSYGTGIYEQYF. The DNA of the CDR3 is TGTGCCAGCAGTTACGGGACTGGGATCTACGAGCAGTACTTC.

The chain couples TRBV28 to TRBJ1-5, with TRBD1 as a possible D gene (5 bases). Germline-derived CDR1 and CDR2 are MDHEN and SYDVKM. This CDR3 is built from 14 residues. The V end lost 7 bases, the J end lost 5 bases, and 15 bases lay between the germline ends. CDR3 coding DNA: TGTGCCAGCACCATAAGGGGTGTGGATCAGCCCCAGCATTTT. Amino acid sequence: CASTIRGVDQPQHF.

This clone has just a few counts. CDR3 sequence reads: CASSDNRGFYGYTF. The CDR3 DNA reads TGTGCCAGCAGTGACAACAGGGGTTTCTATGGCTACACCTTC. V usage is TRBV2 and J usage is TRBJ1-2, with 7 bases matching TRBD1. There are 14 residues in the CDR3. J was trimmed by 4 bases and V by 3 bases; bases with no gene match: 5. In germline, CDR1 is SNHLY, CDR2 FYNNEI.